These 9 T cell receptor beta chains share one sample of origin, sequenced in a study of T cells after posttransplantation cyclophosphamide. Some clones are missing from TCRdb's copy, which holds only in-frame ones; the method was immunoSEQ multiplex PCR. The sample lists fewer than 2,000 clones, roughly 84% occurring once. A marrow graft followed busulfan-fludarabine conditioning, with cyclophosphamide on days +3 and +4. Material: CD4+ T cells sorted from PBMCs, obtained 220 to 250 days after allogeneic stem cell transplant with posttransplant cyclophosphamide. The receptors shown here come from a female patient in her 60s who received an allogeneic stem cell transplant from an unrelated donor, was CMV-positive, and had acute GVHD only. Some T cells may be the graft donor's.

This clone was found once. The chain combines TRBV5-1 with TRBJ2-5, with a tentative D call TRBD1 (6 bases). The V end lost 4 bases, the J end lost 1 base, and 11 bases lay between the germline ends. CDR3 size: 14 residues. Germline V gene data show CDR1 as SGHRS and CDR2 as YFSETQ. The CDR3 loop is CASSLQGIQETQYF. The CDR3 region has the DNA TGCGCCAGCAGCCTACAGGGAATCCAAGAGACCCAGTACTTC.

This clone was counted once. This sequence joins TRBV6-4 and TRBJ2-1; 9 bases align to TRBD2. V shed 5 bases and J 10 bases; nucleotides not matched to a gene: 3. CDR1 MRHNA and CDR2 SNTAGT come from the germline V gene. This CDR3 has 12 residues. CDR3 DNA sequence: TGTGCCAGCAGTTTCGCGGGAGGGGAGCAGTTCTTC. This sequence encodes CASSFAGGEQFF.

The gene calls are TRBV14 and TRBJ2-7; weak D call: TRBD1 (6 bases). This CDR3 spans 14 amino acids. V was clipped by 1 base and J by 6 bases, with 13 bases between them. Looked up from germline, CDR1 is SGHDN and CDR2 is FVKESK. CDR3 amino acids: CASSQARTGSEQYF. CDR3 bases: TGTGCCAGCAGCCAAGCAAGAACAGGGAGCGAGCAGTACTTC.

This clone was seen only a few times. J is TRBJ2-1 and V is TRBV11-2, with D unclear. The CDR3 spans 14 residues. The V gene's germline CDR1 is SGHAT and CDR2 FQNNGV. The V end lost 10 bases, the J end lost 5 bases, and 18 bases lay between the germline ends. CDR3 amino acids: CATRDMLTDNEQFF. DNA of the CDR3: TGTGCCACCAGAGACATGCTAACCGACAATGAGCAGTTCTTC.

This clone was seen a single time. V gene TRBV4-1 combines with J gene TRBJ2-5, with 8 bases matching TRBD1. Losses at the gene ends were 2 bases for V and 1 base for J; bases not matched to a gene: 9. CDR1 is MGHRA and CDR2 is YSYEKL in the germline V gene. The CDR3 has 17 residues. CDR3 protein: CASSQRLRGQGQETQYF. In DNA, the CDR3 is TGCGCCAGCAGCCAACGTTTGCGAGGACAGGGCCAAGAGACCCAGTACTTC.

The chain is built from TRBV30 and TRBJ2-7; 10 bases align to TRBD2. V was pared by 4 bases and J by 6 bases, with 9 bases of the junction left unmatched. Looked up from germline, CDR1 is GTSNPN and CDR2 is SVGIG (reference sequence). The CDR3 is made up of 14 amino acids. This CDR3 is CAWKTAGGQSEQYF. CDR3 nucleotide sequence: TGTGCCTGGAAGACAGCGGGGGGGCAAAGCGAGCAGTACTTC.

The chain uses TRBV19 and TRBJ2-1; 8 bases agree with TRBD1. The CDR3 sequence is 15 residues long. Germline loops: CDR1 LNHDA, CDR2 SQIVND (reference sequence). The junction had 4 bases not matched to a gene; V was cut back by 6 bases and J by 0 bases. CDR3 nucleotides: TGTGCCAGTAGGGACGACAGGGGCTCCTACAATGAGCAGTTCTTC. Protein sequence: CASRDDRGSYNEQFF.

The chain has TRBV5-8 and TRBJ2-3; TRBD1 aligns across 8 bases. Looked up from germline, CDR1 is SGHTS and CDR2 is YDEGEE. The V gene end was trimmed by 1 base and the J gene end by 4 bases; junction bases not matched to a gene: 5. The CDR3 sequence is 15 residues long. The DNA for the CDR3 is TGTGCCAGCAGCTTGTCTCCAGGGGGCGCAGATACGCAGTATTTT. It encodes CASSLSPGGADTQYF.

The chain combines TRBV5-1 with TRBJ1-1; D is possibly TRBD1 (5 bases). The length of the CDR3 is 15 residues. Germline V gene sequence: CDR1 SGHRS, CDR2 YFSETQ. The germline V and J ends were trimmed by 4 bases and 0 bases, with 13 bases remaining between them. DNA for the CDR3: TGCGCCAGCAGCCCGTATCGGGGGATGAACACTGAAGCTTTCTTT. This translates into CASSPYRGMNTEAFF. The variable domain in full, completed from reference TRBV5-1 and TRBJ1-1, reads KAGVTQTPRYLIKTRGQQVTLSCSPISGHRSVSWYQQTPGQGLQFLFEYFSETQRNKGNFPGRFSGRQFSNSRSEMNVSTLELGDSALYLCASSPYRGMNTEAFFGQGTRLTVV.